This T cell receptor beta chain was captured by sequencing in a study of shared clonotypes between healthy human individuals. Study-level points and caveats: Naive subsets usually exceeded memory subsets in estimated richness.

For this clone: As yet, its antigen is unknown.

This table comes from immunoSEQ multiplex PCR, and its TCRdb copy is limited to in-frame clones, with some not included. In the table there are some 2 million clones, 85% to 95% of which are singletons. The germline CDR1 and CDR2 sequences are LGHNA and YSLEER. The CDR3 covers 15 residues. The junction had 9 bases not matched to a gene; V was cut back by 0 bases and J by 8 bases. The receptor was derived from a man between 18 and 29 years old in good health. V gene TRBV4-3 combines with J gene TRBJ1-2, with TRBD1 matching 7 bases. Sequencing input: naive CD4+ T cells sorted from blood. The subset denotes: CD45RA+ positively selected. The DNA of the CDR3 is TGCGCCAGCAGCCAAGATCTCCAAGAGACAGGGGGCTACACCTTC. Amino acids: CASSQDLQETGGYTF.